The sequence of this TCR beta chain was determined in a study of cytomegalovirus exposure and HLA in healthy donors. Study observations and caveats: As confirmed in vitro, a few CMV-associated chains were specific for CMV antigens.

It was with 60 Vbeta and 13 Jbeta primers that the PCR ran. TCRdb's copy holds only in-frame clones and misses some; the assay was immunoSEQ multiplex PCR. Here the sample spans some 130,000 clones, 65% to 80% being singletons. This CDR3 comprises 14 residues. Looked up from germline, CDR1 is SGDLS and CDR2 is YYNGEE. V lost 3 bases, J lost 0 bases, and 10 bases lay in between. A remark on this clone: Its antigen is undetermined.

The TCR sequence derives from a man between 40 and 49 years old in good health and CMV-seronegative. The sequenced sample was PBMCs. The chain joins TRBV9 to TRBJ2-7, with a tentative D call TRBD1 (6 bases). The CDR3 sequence: CASSADRYSYEQYF. DNA for the CDR3: TGTGCCAGCAGCGCCGACAGGTACTCCTACGAGCAGTACTTC.